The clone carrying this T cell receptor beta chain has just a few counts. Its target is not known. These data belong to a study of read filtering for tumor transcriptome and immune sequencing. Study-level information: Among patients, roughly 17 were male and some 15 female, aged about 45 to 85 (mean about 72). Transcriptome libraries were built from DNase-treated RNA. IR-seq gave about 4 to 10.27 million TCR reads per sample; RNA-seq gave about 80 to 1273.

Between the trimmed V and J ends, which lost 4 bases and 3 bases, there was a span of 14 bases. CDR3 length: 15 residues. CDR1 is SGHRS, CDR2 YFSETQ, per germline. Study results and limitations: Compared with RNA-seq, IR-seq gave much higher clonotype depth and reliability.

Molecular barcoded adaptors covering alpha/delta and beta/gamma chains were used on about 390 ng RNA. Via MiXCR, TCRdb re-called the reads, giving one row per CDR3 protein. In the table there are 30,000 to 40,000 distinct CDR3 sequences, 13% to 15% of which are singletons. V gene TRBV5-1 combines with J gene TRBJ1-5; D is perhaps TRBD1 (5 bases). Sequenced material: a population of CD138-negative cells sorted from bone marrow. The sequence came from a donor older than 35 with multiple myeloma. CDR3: CASSQTGQVNQPQHF. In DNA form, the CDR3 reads TGCGCCAGCAGCCAAACAGGACAAGTCAATCAGCCCCAGCATTTT.